The 2 T cell receptor beta chains below all came from one sample that was sequenced in a study of shared clonotypes between healthy human individuals. The repertoire was sequenced with immunoSEQ multiplex PCR; TCRdb's copy has only in-frame clones and lacks some. This sample has over 1.4 million clones, with 95% to 97% found just once. Sequencing used naive CD4+ T cells sorted from blood. Subset in this sample: CD45RA+ positively selected. The receptors come from a man younger than 40 in good health.

This clone was seen once. This sequence joins TRBV9 and TRBJ2-5; 7 bases map to TRBD2. The length of the CDR3 is 15 residues. Germline CDR1 is SGDLS and CDR2 is YYNGEE. The V and J ends lost 0 bases and 1 base, in that order; junction bases with no gene match: 3. CDR3 DNA: TGTGCCAGCAGCGTAGACGGGAGGCTCCAAGAGACCCAGTACTTC. The encoded protein is CASSVDGRLQETQYF.

A single count supports this clone. The rearrangement uses TRBV7-9 and TRBJ2-7; 9 nucleotides match TRBD2. The V gene end was trimmed by 7 bases and the J gene end by 0 bases; junction bases not matched to a gene: 7. Per germline, CDR1 SEHNR and CDR2 FQNEAQ (reference sequence). The CDR3 length is 15 residues. The CDR3 nucleotides read TGTGCCAGCACCCCGACTAGCGGCTCCTCCTACGAGCAGTACTTC. This encodes CASTPTSGSSYEQYF. Based on the CDR3 plus reference TRBV7-9 and TRBJ2-7, the full variable domain is DTGVSQNPRHKITKRGQNVTFRCDPISEHNRLYWYRQTLGQGPEFLTYFQNEAQLEKSRLLSDRFSAERPKGSFSTLEIQRTEQGDSAMYLCASTPTSGSSYEQYFGPGTRLTVT.